This TCR beta chain was found in a study of long-term antiretroviral therapy in people with HIV. Whole-study context: The earliest samples came about a decade before the 2015 immediate-ART recommendation.

Study outcomes and limitations: Diversity measured after ART increased yet remained under transplant donor controls. Samples were collected from the mid-2000s to the late 2010s under possibly less effective ART regimens.

Per germline, CDR1 MNHEY and CDR2 SMNVEV (reference sequence). The CDR3 contains 15 residues. Trimming pared 6 bases from V and 3 bases from J, leaving 14 bases between. With regard to this clone: Its antigen is still unknown.

Survey-level immunoSEQ v3.0 assays were run. TCRdb keeps only in-frame clones here, not all; method: immunoSEQ multiplex PCR. The data hold 25,000 to 35,000 clones, with 80% observed a single time. The samples comprised about 0.95-11 million cryopreserved PBMC ahead of DNA extraction. The material sequenced was unsorted PBMCs, taken 0.3 years after starting antiretroviral therapy. The origin of this receptor is a man aged 40-55 years with HIV. The chain is built from TRBV27 and TRBJ2-2, with D perhaps matching TRBD1 or TRBD2 (6 bases each). The DNA for the CDR3 is TGTGCCAGCAGGTTAGCGGCAGGGGACACCGGGGAGCTGTTTTTT. Translated, it gives CASRLAAGDTGELFF.